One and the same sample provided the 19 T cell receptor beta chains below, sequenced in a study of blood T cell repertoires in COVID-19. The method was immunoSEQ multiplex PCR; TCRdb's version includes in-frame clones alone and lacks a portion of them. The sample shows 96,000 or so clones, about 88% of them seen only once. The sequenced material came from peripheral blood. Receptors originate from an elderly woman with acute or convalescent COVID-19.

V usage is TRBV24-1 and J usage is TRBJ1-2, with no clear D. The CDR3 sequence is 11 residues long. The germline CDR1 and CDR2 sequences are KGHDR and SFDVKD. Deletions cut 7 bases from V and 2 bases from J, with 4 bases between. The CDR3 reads CATSTNYGYTF. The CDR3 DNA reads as TGTGCCACCAGCACAAACTATGGCTACACCTTC.

The CDR3 is CASSTLDRYEQYF. CDR3 nucleotide sequence: TGTGCCAGCAGCACTTTGGACAGGTACGAGCAGTACTTC. The chain employs TRBV9 and TRBJ2-7; 7 bases map to TRBD1. Per the germline V gene, CDR1 is SGDLS and CDR2 is YYNGEE. The V segment lost 4 bases and the J segment 4 bases; nucleotides outside the gene matches: 5. The CDR3 has 13 residues. The full variable domain, completed using reference TRBV9 and TRBJ2-7, is DSGVTQTPKHLITATGQRVTLRCSPRSGDLSVYWYQQSLDQGLQFLIQYYNGEERAKGNILERFSAQQFPDLHSELNLSSLELGDSALYFCASSTLDRYEQYFGPGTRLTVT.

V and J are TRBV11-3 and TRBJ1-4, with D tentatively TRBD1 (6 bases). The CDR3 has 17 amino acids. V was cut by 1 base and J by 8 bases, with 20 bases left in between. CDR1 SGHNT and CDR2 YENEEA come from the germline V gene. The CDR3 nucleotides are TGTGCCAGCAGCTTAGGTCCCGACAGGTTTTGGGAGGAAAAACTGTTTTTT. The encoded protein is CASSLGPDRFWEEKLFF.

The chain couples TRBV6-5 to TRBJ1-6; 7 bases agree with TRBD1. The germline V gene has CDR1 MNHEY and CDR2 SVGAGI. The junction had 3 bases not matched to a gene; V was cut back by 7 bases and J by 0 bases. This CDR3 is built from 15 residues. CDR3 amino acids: CASNPGGSYNSPLHF. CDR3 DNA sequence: TGTGCCAGCAACCCAGGGGGCTCCTATAATTCACCCCTCCACTTT.

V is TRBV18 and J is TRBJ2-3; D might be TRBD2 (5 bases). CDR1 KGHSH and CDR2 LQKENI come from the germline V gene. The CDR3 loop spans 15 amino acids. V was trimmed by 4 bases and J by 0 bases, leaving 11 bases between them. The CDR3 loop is CASSQAGASTDTQYF. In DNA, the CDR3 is TGTGCCAGCTCACAGGCGGGTGCTAGCACAGATACGCAGTATTTT.

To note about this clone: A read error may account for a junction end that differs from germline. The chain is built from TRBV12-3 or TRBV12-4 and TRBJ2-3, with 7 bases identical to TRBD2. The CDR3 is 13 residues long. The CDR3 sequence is CASSTSGGSLPVF. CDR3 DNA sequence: TGTGCCAGCAGTACCTCGGGGGGATCCCTCCCCGTTTTT.

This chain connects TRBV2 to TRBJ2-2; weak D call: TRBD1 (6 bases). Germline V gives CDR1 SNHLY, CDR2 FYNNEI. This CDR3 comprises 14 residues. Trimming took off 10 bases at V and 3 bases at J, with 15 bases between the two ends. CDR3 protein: CATDKGQDTGELFF. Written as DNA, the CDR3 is TGTGCCACAGACAAGGGACAAGACACCGGGGAGCTGTTTTTT.

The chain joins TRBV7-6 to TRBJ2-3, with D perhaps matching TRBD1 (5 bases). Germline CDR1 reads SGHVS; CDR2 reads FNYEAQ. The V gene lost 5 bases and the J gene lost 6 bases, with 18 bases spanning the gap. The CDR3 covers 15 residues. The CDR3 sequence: CASSQPQGRPDTQYF. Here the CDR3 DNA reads TGTGCCAGCAGCCAGCCTCAGGGTAGACCGGATACGCAGTATTTT.

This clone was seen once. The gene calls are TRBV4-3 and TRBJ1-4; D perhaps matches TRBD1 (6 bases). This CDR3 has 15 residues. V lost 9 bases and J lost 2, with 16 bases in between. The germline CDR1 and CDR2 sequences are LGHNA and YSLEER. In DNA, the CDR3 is TGCGCCAGTAACAGGGCCATAGGTACTAATGAAAAACTGTTTTTT. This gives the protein CASNRAIGTNEKLFF.

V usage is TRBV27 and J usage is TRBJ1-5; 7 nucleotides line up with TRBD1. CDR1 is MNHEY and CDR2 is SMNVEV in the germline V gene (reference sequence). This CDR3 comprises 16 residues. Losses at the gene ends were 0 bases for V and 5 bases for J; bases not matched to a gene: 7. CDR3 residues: CASSLSRQGIHQPQHF. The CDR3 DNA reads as TGTGCCAGCAGTTTATCGCGACAGGGTATCCATCAGCCCCAGCATTTT.

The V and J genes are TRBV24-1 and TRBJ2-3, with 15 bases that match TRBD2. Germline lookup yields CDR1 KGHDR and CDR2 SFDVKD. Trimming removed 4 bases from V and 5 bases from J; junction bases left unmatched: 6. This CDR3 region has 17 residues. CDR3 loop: CATSDLGLAGGLDTQYF. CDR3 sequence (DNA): TGTGCCACCAGTGACCTCGGACTAGCGGGAGGGTTAGATACGCAGTATTTT.

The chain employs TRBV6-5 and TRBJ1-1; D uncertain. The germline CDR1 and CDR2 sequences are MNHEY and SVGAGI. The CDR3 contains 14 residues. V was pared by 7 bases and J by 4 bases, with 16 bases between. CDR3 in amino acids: CASKERHTGTEAFF. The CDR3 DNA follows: TGTGCCAGCAAGGAGCGGCACACGGGCACTGAAGCTTTCTTT.

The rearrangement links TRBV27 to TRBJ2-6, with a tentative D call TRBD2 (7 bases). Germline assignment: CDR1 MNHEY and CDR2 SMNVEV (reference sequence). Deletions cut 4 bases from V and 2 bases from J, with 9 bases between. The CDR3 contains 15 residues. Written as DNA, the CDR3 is TGTGCCAGCAGTTCGGGGGGCGCTGGGGCCAACGTCCTGACTTTC. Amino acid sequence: CASSSGGAGANVLTF.

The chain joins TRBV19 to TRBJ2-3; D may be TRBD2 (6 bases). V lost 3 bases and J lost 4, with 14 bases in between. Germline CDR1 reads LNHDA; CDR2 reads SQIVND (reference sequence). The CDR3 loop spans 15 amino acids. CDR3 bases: TGTGCCAGTAGTATTCCGACTAGGAGGCCAGATACGCAGTATTTT. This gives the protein CASSIPTRRPDTQYF.

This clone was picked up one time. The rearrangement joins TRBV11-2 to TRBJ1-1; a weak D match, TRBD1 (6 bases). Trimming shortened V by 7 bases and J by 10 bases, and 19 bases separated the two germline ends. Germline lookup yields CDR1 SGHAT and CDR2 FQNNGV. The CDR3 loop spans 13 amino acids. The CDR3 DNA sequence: TGTGCCAGCAACCATAACAGGGATCTGAGAGCTTTCTTT. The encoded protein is CASNHNRDLRAFF. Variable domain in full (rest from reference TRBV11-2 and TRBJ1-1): EAGVAQSPRYKIIEKRQSVAFWCNPISGHATLYWYQQILGQGPKLLIQFQNNGVVDDSQLPKDRFSAERLKGVDSTLKIQPAKLEDSAVYLCASNHNRDLRAFFGQGTRLTVV.

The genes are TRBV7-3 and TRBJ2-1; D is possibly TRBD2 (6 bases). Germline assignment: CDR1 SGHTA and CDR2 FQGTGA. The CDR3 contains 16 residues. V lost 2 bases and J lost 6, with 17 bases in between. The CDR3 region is CASSLSAGLGSNEQFF. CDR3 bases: TGTGCCAGCAGCTTATCAGCGGGCTTAGGGTCCAATGAGCAGTTCTTC.

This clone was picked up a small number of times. The CDR3: CAISAEGTGLNYGYTF. CDR3 DNA sequence: TGTGCCATCAGTGCCGAAGGGACAGGGTTAAACTATGGCTACACCTTC. The genes are TRBV10-3 and TRBJ1-2; TRBD1 matches 9 bases. Per germline, CDR1 ENHRY and CDR2 SYGVKD. Trimming removed 4 bases from V and 2 bases from J; junction bases left unmatched: 8. CDR3 length: 16 amino acids.

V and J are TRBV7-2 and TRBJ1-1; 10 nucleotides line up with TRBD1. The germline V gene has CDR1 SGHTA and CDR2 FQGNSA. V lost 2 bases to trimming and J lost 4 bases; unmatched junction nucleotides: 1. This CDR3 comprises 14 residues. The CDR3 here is CASSLRTGGTEAFF. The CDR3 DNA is TGTGCCAGCAGCTTAAGGACAGGGGGCACTGAAGCTTTCTTT. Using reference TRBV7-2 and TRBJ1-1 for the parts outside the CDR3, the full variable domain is GAGVSQSPSNKVTEKGKDVELRCDPISGHTALYWYRQSLGQGLEFLIYFQGNSAPDKSGLPSDRFSAERTGGSVSTLTIQRTQQEDSAVYLCASSLRTGGTEAFFGQGTRLTVV.

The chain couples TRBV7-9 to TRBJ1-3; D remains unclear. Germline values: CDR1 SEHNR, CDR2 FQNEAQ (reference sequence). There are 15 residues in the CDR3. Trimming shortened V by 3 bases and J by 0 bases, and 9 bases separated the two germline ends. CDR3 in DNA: TGTGCCAGCAGCTTGAGAAAGAACTCTGGAAACACCATATATTTT. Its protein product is CASSLRKNSGNTIYF. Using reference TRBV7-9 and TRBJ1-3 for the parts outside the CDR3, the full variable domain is DTGVSQNPRHKITKRGQNVTFRCDPISEHNRLYWYRQTLGQGPEFLTYFQNEAQLEKSRLLSDRFSAERPKGSFSTLEIQRTEQGDSAMYLCASSLRKNSGNTIYFGEGSWLTVV.